The T cell receptor beta chain under discussion was sequenced for a study of CD8 T cells in ankylosing spondylitis. Study conclusions and caveats: Seemingly distinctive of ankylosing spondylitis blood was a TCR beta motif formed by eight highly homologous variants. Clones linked to the disease showed a CD8+ phenotype. They occurred at relatively low frequencies in peripheral blood.

Researchers built TCR beta libraries using quantitative 5'-RACE with molecular barcodes. TCRdb re-analysed the 5' RACE reads in MiXCR, keeping a single row per CDR3 protein. There are 250,000 to 350,000 distinct CDR3 sequences in the sample; more than 20% occur only once, and about 4% lies in the top ten. V dropped 2 bases and J dropped 7 bases, with 11 bases sitting between them. This CDR3 spans 13 amino acids. Germline-derived CDR1 and CDR2 are SQVTM and ANQGSEA. This clonotype was detected ten times or more. Its target is unknown. The rearrangement joins TRBV29-1 to TRBJ1-4; D is possibly TRBD1 (6 bases). The clonotype originates from a female donor with ankylosing spondylitis or in good health (not recorded which). The sequenced sample consisted of blood, either unsorted or a sorted T cell fraction (not recorded which). This CDR3 reads CSVEPGDSEKLFF. The CDR3 DNA follows: TGCAGCGTTGAACCAGGGGATTCTGAAAAACTGTTTTTT.